Detailed here is one T cell receptor beta chain. Its antigen specificity is not known. Per-base quality was not reported, and no clone a single base away is much larger than it. The source of the sample is a study of blood T cell repertoires in COVID-19 (dated by TCRdb to about 2020). Broadly, across the study: The collaborator samples originated in the United States, Italy and Spain and spanned the acute and convalescent phases of COVID-19. The dataset comprised deeply sampled blood TCRbeta repertoires from subjects exposed to, actively infected with, or recovered from COVID-19. Where available, HLA class I and class II types were taken from metadata supplied by the sample provider and were not determined by assay-based typing. The samples were drawn from the first 160 participants of the ongoing ImmuneRACE study and from some 1,300 subjects provided by 6 global collaborators. The sample metadata nearly always contained a de-identified subject ID, COVID-19 status, age in years and sex. The repertoires were made available in a free public database intended to serve as a resource for research on the immune response to SARS-CoV-2. The prospective study material was composed of cDNA or gDNA derived from T cells, B-cell-depleted T cells, or PBMCs.

The immunoSEQ Assay, a bias-controlled multiplex PCR, was used to amplify TCRbeta CDR3 regions from genomic DNA. From the authors' description of their analysis: The number of nucleated cells in each sample was estimated from the amplification of reference gene primers within the assay. Sequence reads were collapsed and filtered to measure the absolute abundance of every unique TCRbeta CDR3 rearrangement. For each sample, productive Simpson clonality was calculated as the square root of Simpson's diversity index over productive rearrangements. The immuneACCESS repertoire file appears here via TCRdb, limited to in-frame rearrangements. These files lack a portion of the clones; in checked studies, under half of the deficit traces to unresolved V genes, and the cause of the others is not known. V and J calls and clone size are given by that table; D and trimming were obtained from the DNA. Here the sample has around 310,000 clones; 70% to 90% occur a single time. Together, the top ten hold approximately 4% of the sample.

The collaborating institutions used their own protocols to collect whole blood in K2EDTA tubes. For TCRbeta analysis, collaborators shipped samples as frozen whole blood, isolated PBMCs, or DNA extracted from either of those sample types. Here is what the overall study found, with its caveats: How much clinical and demographic metadata was included differed by source and by participant, and the metadata was provided uncurated.

From the cysteine through the phenylalanine, the CDR3 covers 14 amino acids. Only the CDR3 portion is preserved as DNA: 42 bases, with reading frame beginning at the first base. In the germline V gene (reference sequence), CDR1 corresponds to LNHDA and CDR2 to SQIVND. Germline trimming amounts to 1 base on V and 7 bases on J, with 4 as the count of junction bases outside the gene matches. This TCR derives from a woman aged 45-65 years with active or convalescent COVID-19. The specimen was peripheral blood. The V and J genes are TRBV19 and TRBJ2-3; 8 of the junction bases match TRBD1. The CDR3 reads as follows: CASSIGTGRNTQYF. DNA sequence: TGTGCCAGTAGTATAGGGACAGGGCGGAATACGCAGTATTTT. With the rest looked up from the reference TRBV19 and TRBJ2-3 genes rather than sequenced, the full variable domain is DGGITQSPKYLFRKEGQNVTLSCEQNLNHDAMYWYRQDPGQGLRLIYYSQIVNDFQKGDIAEGYSVSREKKESFPLTVTSAQKNPTAFYLCASSIGTGRNTQYFGPGTRLTVL.